This TCR beta chain was retrieved from a study of T cells in Graves' hyperthyroidism and ophthalmopathy. Findings of the study overall: Most expanded thyroid clonotypes above 0.001 recurred in blood. Model-based prediction identified ophthalmopathy a median around seven months prior to its onset.

Comment on this clonotype: Its antigen is undetermined.

V lost 6 bases, J lost 5 bases, and 19 bases lay in between. From germline, CDR1 is MNHNS and CDR2 SASEGT. The length of the CDR3 is 15 residues. The CDR3 regions of TCR beta were amplified from RNA transcripts. First-round RT-PCR targeting the TCR CDR3 was performed with the HTBI primer set. TCRdb re-called the multiplex PCR reads through MiXCR, storing one row per CDR3 protein. Of 600,000 or so distinct CDR3 sequences in the sample, under 20% were seen once. The sequence derives from a woman in her thirties with Graves' hyperthyroidism. Sequenced sample: blood. This chain uses TRBV6-1 with TRBJ1-1; D is possibly TRBD1 (6 bases). The CDR3 is CASSLTQGTSTEAFF. The CDR3 DNA reads TGTGCCAGCAGCCTAACACAGGGAACCAGTACTGAAGCTTTCTTT.